A single sample gave rise to the 21 T cell receptor beta chains below, sequenced in a study of CD8+ T cells in alopecia areata (dated by TCRdb to the late 2010s). Per the publication, the time point label means: baseline before oral tofacitinib. Library preparation employed the immunoSEQ multiplex PCR assay. For TCR sequencing, RNA was extracted from every sample and reverse transcribed into cDNA to serve as template. Drawn from immuneACCESS, this table holds only the in-frame rearrangements with V and J called that TCRdb kept. Clones are partly lost; checked studies trace under half to an unresolved V gene and leave the rest unexplained. Counted in this sample were 150,000 to 160,000 clones; more than 45% of them appeared once. The ten largest clones represent roughly 19% of the sample. Sample: CD8+ T cells sorted from blood, taken at week 0. These TCRs come from a human donor with alopecia areata.

The V call is TRBV29-1, the J call TRBJ1-4, with 10 bases that match TRBD1. The J segment lost 8 bases and the V segment lost 7 bases, leaving 4 bases of the junction unmatched. The CDR3 consists of 12 residues. From germline, CDR1 is SQVTM and CDR2 ANQGSEA. CDR3 protein: CSGGQGGEKLFF. CDR3 sequence (DNA): TGCAGCGGTGGACAGGGGGGGGAAAAACTGTTTTTT.

V usage is TRBV20-1 and J usage is TRBJ2-7; no clear D. V lost 3 bases and J lost 6, with 9 bases in between. The CDR3 contains 11 residues. The germline V gene has CDR1 DFQATT and CDR2 SNEGSKA (reference sequence). CDR3 amino acids: CSARGDSEQYF. Written as DNA, the CDR3 is TGCAGTGCTAGGGGTGACTCCGAGCAGTACTTC.

This clone was observed a few times. V usage is TRBV6-5 and J usage is TRBJ2-2; 8 positions match TRBD1. The CDR3 consists of 15 residues. Unmatched junction bases numbered 5, after V lost 4 bases and J lost 4 bases. From germline, CDR1 is MNHEY and CDR2 SVGAGI. The CDR3 here is CASSSGTGPTGELFF. CDR3 DNA: TGTGCCAGCAGTTCCGGGACAGGTCCCACCGGGGAGCTGTTTTTT.

V is TRBV29-1 and J is TRBJ1-1, with D possibly TRBD1 on 6 matching bases. V dropped 7 bases and J dropped 8 bases, with 14 bases sitting between them. In germline, CDR1 is SQVTM, CDR2 ANQGSEA. The CDR3 totals 11 residues. The CDR3 sequence is CSASSGTEAFF. In DNA form, the CDR3 reads TGCAGCGCCTCCTCCGGGACAGAAGCTTTCTTT.

This sequence joins TRBV7-9 and TRBJ1-5; D uncertain. The V end lost 5 bases, the J end lost 4 bases, and 6 bases lay between the germline ends. The germline gives CDR1 SEHNR, CDR2 FQNEAQ (reference sequence). CDR3 size: 12 residues. CDR3 in amino acids: CASSDGNQPQHF. CDR3 nucleotides: TGTGCCAGCAGCGATGGTAATCAGCCCCAGCATTTT.

J is TRBJ2-2 and V is TRBV5-6, with D unclear. The V gene's germline CDR1 is SGHDT and CDR2 YYEEEE. Trimming took 7 bases from V and 7 from J, leaving 17 bases between them. The CDR3 runs to 14 residues. The CDR3 DNA reads TGTGCCAGCCGAAGCCTGTCTCTTCACGGGGAGCTGTTTTTT. Residues: CASRSLSLHGELFF.

This clone has a handful of counts. J is TRBJ2-7 and V is TRBV29-1, with 7 positions matching TRBD2. With 5 bases clipped from V and 4 bases from J, the junction kept 11 bases outside the gene matches. CDR1 is SQVTM, CDR2 ANQGSEA, per germline. The CDR3 is 14 amino acids. Here the CDR3 DNA reads TGCAGCGTTCTTCCTAGAGGGCGGGAGTACGAGCAGTACTTC. The encoded protein is CSVLPRGREYEQYF.

The rearrangement uses TRBV7-3 and TRBJ2-3; D may match TRBD1 or TRBD2 (6 bases each). V was trimmed by 5 bases and J by 6 bases, leaving 18 bases between them. CDR3 length: 15 amino acids. CDR1 is SGHTA, CDR2 FQGTGA, per germline. CDR3 loop: CASSILGGAGDTQYF. The CDR3 nucleotides are TGTGCCAGCAGCATCCTCGGGGGCGCCGGGGATACGCAGTATTTT.

The J gene is TRBJ1-2, the V gene TRBV25-1; perhaps TRBD1 as D (5 bases). The V and J ends lost 6 bases and 0 bases respectively, with 11 bases between them. The germline V gene has CDR1 MGHDK and CDR2 SYGVNS. This CDR3 contains 14 residues. The CDR3 coding sequence is TGTGCCAGCAGGAGCGGACAAACTAACTATGGCTACACCTTC. It codes for CASRSGQTNYGYTF.

The rearrangement uses TRBV9 and TRBJ2-2; 11 positions agree with TRBD2. The CDR3 runs to 16 residues. Germline values: CDR1 SGDLS, CDR2 YYNGEE. With 1 base clipped from V and 6 bases from J, the junction kept 5 bases outside the gene matches. The DNA of the CDR3 is TGTGCCAGCAGCGTACTTGTACTAGCGGGGGCCGGGGAGCTGTTTTTT. Translation: CASSVLVLAGAGELFF.

This clone was recorded a few times. The chain joins TRBV5-1 to TRBJ1-2, with unresolved D. CDR1 is SGHRS and CDR2 is YFSETQ in the germline V gene. The CDR3 is 14 amino acids. V was trimmed by 0 bases and J by 5 bases, leaving 11 bases between them. The CDR3 reads CASSLEGGGYGYTF. CDR3 coding DNA: TGCGCCAGCAGCTTGGAGGGTGGAGGATATGGCTACACCTTC.

This clone has more than one count but fewer than ten. The chain joins TRBV27 to TRBJ2-2; no firm D call. The germline CDR1 and CDR2 sequences are MNHEY and SMNVEV (reference sequence). Trimming cost V 8 bases and J 1 base, with 14 bases left between them. CDR3 length equals 15 residues. The CDR3 nucleotides read TGTGCCAGCTCGAAAGGGAACAGGAACACCGGGGAGCTGTTTTTT. It encodes CASSKGNRNTGELFF.

This clone was seen a few times. The chain uses TRBV2 and TRBJ2-6; TRBD2 is a possible D gene (6 bases). The CDR3 covers 14 residues. V lost 10 bases and J lost 0, with 10 bases in between. Germline assignment: CDR1 SNHLY and CDR2 FYNNEI. The CDR3 loop is CAIRGISGANVLTF. Written as DNA, the CDR3 is TGTGCCATTCGCGGGATCTCTGGGGCCAACGTCCTGACTTTC.

The chain combines TRBV5-1 with TRBJ2-1; D gene ambiguous. V gave up 4 bases and J gave up 4 bases, with 18 bases separating them. CDR1 and CDR2 (germline): SGHRS, YFSETQ. This CDR3 region has 16 residues. CDR3 sequence reads: CASSNYTGRIYNEQFF. CDR3 sequence (DNA): TGCGCCAGCAGCAACTACACCGGTCGTATTTACAATGAGCAGTTCTTC.

Remarks on this clone: Other DNA sequences within the sample encode an identical CDR3. The rearrangement uses TRBV30 and TRBJ1-5; D not certain. Between the trimmed V and J ends, which lost 1 base and 6 bases, there was a span of 10 bases. The germline V gene has CDR1 GTSNPN and CDR2 SVGIG (reference sequence). This CDR3 spans 13 amino acids. CDR3 in amino acids: CAWSETVGQPQHF. Written as DNA, the CDR3 is TGTGCCTGGAGTGAGACGGTGGGTCAGCCCCAGCATTTT.

This chain links TRBV11-3 with TRBJ1-4; D gene unclear. The CDR3 totals 18 residues. Per germline, CDR1 SGHNT and CDR2 YENEEA. V lost 0 bases to trimming and J lost 7 bases, with 21 bases between them. CDR3 loop: CASSLDGLSGRVFEKLFF. CDR3 DNA sequence: TGTGCCAGCAGCTTAGATGGACTTTCCGGAAGGGTTTTTGAAAAACTGTTTTTT.

The V gene is TRBV9, the J gene TRBJ2-2; D unclear. Germline V gene data show CDR1 as SGDLS and CDR2 as YYNGEE. CDR3 length equals 12 residues. The V end lost 3 bases, the J end lost 5 bases, and 5 bases lay between the germline ends. CDR3 in DNA: TGTGCCAGCAGCGGCGGAACCGGGGAGCTGTTTTTT. Its protein product is CASSGGTGELFF. Complete variable domain (other parts from reference TRBV9 and TRBJ2-2): DSGVTQTPKHLITATGQRVTLRCSPRSGDLSVYWYQQSLDQGLQFLIQYYNGEERAKGNILERFSAQQFPDLHSELNLSSLELGDSALYFCASSGGTGELFFGEGSRLTVL.

This clone was counted only a few times. The chain employs TRBV7-3 and TRBJ2-6; D gene ambiguous. CDR3 length: 15 amino acids. Germline assignment: CDR1 SGHTA and CDR2 FQGTGA. Between the trimmed V and J ends, which lost 0 bases and 0 bases, there was a span of 3 bases. CDR3 bases: TGTGCCAGCAGCTTAACAGTCTCTGGGGCCAACGTCCTGACTTTC. It is translated as CASSLTVSGANVLTF.

This clone was counted a few times. This chain connects TRBV29-1 to TRBJ1-2; D gene ambiguous. V lost 5 bases and J 2 bases, leaving 9 bases between the germline ends. The CDR3 is 12 residues long. Germline lookup yields CDR1 SQVTM and CDR2 ANQGSEA. CDR3 DNA: TGCAGCGTTACCTGGGAAAACTATGGCTACACCTTC. It codes for CSVTWENYGYTF.

The chain links TRBV6-5 to TRBJ2-7; 7 bases map to TRBD1. The CDR3 is 15 amino acids. V gave up 0 bases and J gave up 2 bases; unmatched junction bases: 4. CDR1 MNHEY and CDR2 SVGAGI come from the germline V gene. CDR3: CASSYSRQGPYEQYF. The CDR3 bases are TGTGCCAGCAGTTACTCGCGACAGGGACCCTACGAGCAGTACTTC.

This chain links TRBV4-3 with TRBJ2-7, with D perhaps matching TRBD2 (6 bases). Germline CDR1 and CDR2: LGHNA and YSLEER. V lost 3 bases to trimming and J lost 3 bases, with 12 bases between them. The CDR3 is made up of 14 amino acids. The CDR3 nucleotides read TGCGCCAGCAGCCAGTTCTCCGGGAGCTACGAGCAGTACTTC. This codes for CASSQFSGSYEQYF.